Here is one T cell receptor (beta chain) with its context. The sample is drawn from a study of blood T cell repertoires in COVID-19. Turning to the study itself: Whether acute or convalescent, the COVID-19 samples came from the United States, Italy and Spain. Nucleic acid was either cDNA or gDNA, and it came from T cells, B-cell-depleted T cells, or PBMCs.

The germline V gene has CDR1 KGHSH and CDR2 LQKENI. The CDR3 extends over 20 amino acids. V was trimmed by 0 bases and J by 3 bases, leaving 25 bases between them. In the original workflow: Researchers report that nucleated cell counts were estimated from reference gene primer amplification. Here immunoSEQ multiplex PCR was the method, and the copy in TCRdb shows in-frame clones only, minus some. V and J calls and clone size come straight from that table; D and trimming were deduced from the DNA. The table shows approximately 97,000 clones, with 70% to 90% occurring only once. Sample: peripheral blood. The chain links TRBV18 to TRBJ2-3; a weak D match, TRBD2 (5 bases). The sequence derives from a man aged 40-50 years with active or convalescent COVID-19. The CDR3 nucleotides read TGTGCCAGCTCACCACCTTCCGGGAACTTAAATACCCGGAGAACAGATACGCAGTATTTT. This codes for CASSPPSGNLNTRRTDTQYF.